The clone carrying this T cell receptor beta chain occurred once. As yet, its antigen is unknown. The CDR3 consists of 14 residues. V was trimmed by 3 bases and J by 1 base, leaving 7 bases between them. Germline loops: CDR1 SGHRS, CDR2 YFSETQ. The test was conducted at deep level. The table came from immunoSEQ multiplex PCR; TCRdb's copy has only in-frame clones and leaves some out. The sample carries some 1.5 million clones, roughly 98% recorded once. This entry belongs to a study of shared clonotypes between healthy human individuals. Study-wide points: Sequencing of the sorted subsets was shown by rarefaction to be incomplete despite large depth. Naive subsets tended to show greater estimated richness than memory subsets.

The genes are TRBV5-1 and TRBJ2-2; D is ambiguous. The sequencing input was naive CD4+ T cells sorted from blood. Regarding subset: CD45RA+ positively selected. The clonotype comes from a man between 25 and 39 years old in good health. The CDR3 region has the DNA TGCGCCAGCAGCTCGTCATTGAACACCGGGGAGCTGTTTTTT. Amino acid sequence: CASSSSLNTGELFF.